Below are 28 T cell receptor beta chains sequenced from a single sample in a study of T cells in Graves' hyperthyroidism and ophthalmopathy. Amplification yielded TCR beta CDR3 regions, with RNA transcripts as the source. When the TCR CDR3 underwent first-round RT-PCR, the HTBI primer set was used. TCRdb fed the multiplex PCR reads into MiXCR, producing one record per CDR3 protein. Counted here are approximately 520,000 distinct CDR3 sequences, less than 25% occurring once; the ten biggest clones make up roughly 29%. Sequencing was carried out using blood. These receptor sequences come from a man younger than 35 with Graves' hyperthyroidism.

This clonotype was recorded at least ten times. The genes are TRBV6-2 or TRBV6-3 and TRBJ2-3; the D is unclear. This CDR3 has 18 residues. The germline CDR1 and CDR2 sequences are MNHEY and SVGEGT. Trimming cost V 2 bases and J 4 bases, with 22 bases left between them. This CDR3 reads CASSYTPVRSGGADTQYF. CDR3 nucleotide sequence: TGTGCCAGCAGTTACACCCCGGTCCGTAGTGGTGGTGCAGATACGCAGTATTTT.

The V call is TRBV27, the J call TRBJ2-2; TRBD2 is a possible D gene (7 bases). Germline V gene data show CDR1 as MNHEY and CDR2 as SMNVEV (reference sequence). This CDR3 has 16 amino acids. Trimming took off 2 bases at V and 4 bases at J, with 14 bases between the two ends. In nucleotides, the CDR3 is TGTGCCAGCAGTTTAGCCGGCGGGGGCTTCACCGGGGAGCTGTTTTTT. Translated, it gives CASSLAGGGFTGELFF.

This clonotype was seen repeatedly, ten times or more. This chain connects TRBV6-4 to TRBJ2-3, with a weak D call TRBD1 (5 bases). In germline, CDR1 is MRHNA, CDR2 SNTAGT. The CDR3 contains 15 residues. Trimming cost V 4 bases and J 3 bases, with 14 bases left between them. CDR3 in amino acids: CASSAAAGNTDTQYF. The CDR3 DNA is TGTGCCAGCAGTGCCGCGGCAGGGAATACAGATACGCAGTATTTT.

The rearrangement links TRBV30 to TRBJ1-5, with a weak D call TRBD1 (5 bases). CDR3 length equals 18 residues. The V gene's germline CDR1 is GTSNPN and CDR2 SVGIG (reference sequence). Trimming left V 0 bases short and J 2 bases short, with 20 bases between. Here the CDR3 DNA reads TGTGCCTGGAGTGTACCTTTTTCGGGGGTCTTGGGCAATCAGCCCCAGCATTTT. This gives the protein CAWSVPFSGVLGNQPQHF. Supplemented by reference TRBV30 and TRBJ1-5, the full variable domain reads SQTIHQWPATLVQPVGSPLSLECTVEGTSNPNLYWYRQAAGRGLQLLFYSVGIGQISSEVPQNLSASRPQDRQFILSSKKLLLSDSGFYLCAWSVPFSGVLGNQPQHFGDGTRLSIL.

A few counts support this clonotype. The chain links TRBV5-5 to TRBJ2-5, with 8 bases that match TRBD1. Germline CDR1 is SGHKS and CDR2 is YYEKEE (reference sequence). Trimming at V came to 4 bases and at J to 4 bases, leaving 9 bases not matched to a gene. The CDR3 has 15 amino acids. Here the CDR3 DNA reads TGTGCCAGCAGCCCGCGCAGGGGGCCAGGAGAGACCCAGTACTTC. This gives the protein CASSPRRGPGETQYF.

In regard to this clonotype: An end of the junction does not agree with germline; a read error may underlie this. The CDR3 bases are TGTGCCAACAGTCCCGGGACAGGGGGCGTCTATGGCTACACCTTC. As protein: CANSPGTGGVYGYTF. V and J are TRBV12-3 or TRBV12-4 and TRBJ1-2; the match to TRBD1 covers 12 bases. The CDR3 sequence is 15 residues long.

This clonotype has a count of ten or more. The gene calls are TRBV12-3 or TRBV12-4 and TRBJ2-2, with a possible D match to TRBD2 (6 bases). The V end was cut by 0 bases, the J end by 4 bases, with 12 bases between. The CDR3 totals 16 residues. The DNA for the CDR3 is TGTGCCAGCAGTTTAGCACGGGGGACGGGCACCGGGGAGCTGTTTTTT. This codes for CASSLARGTGTGELFF.

This clonotype has at least ten counts. The rearrangement links TRBV6-1 to TRBJ2-7, with D tentatively TRBD1 or TRBD2 (5 bases each). This CDR3 contains 14 residues. Germline values: CDR1 MNHNS, CDR2 SASEGT. V shed 6 bases and J shed 2 bases, with 14 bases lying between them. The CDR3 DNA reads TGTGCCAGCAGCTCGGGACGGTACGCCTACGAGCAGTACTTC. Translation gives CASSSGRYAYEQYF.

A word on this clonotype: This may be a read error, as it is one base from a much larger clone. The chain has TRBV24-1 and TRBJ2-5; D is ambiguous. The CDR3 consists of 16 residues. Germline V gene sequence: CDR1 KGHDR, CDR2 SFDVKD. The CDR3 reads CATSDPRKDLAWTRYF. CDR3 nucleotide sequence: TGTGCCACCAGTGATCCGCGAAAAGACCTTGCCTGGACCCGGTACTTC.

The CDR3 spells CASSLNPGSGGVTGELFF. CDR3 nucleotide sequence: TGTGCCAGCAGTTTAAATCCCGGTAGCGGGGGGGTCACCGGGGAGCTGTTTTTT. The chain joins TRBV28 to TRBJ2-2; TRBD2 aligns across 11 bases. The CDR3 consists of 18 residues. The J segment lost 4 bases and the V segment lost 2 bases, leaving 9 bases of the junction unmatched. Germline loops: CDR1 MDHEN, CDR2 SYDVKM.

This clonotype was seen ten or more times. The CDR3 DNA sequence: TGTGCCAGCATCTCAACAGGGGGTACTGAAGCTTTCTTT. It is translated as CASISTGGTEAFF. J is TRBJ1-1 and V is TRBV12-3 or TRBV12-4; 8 bases agree with TRBD1. This CDR3 contains 13 residues. After removal of 7 bases from V and 5 bases from J, the junction contained 6 bases not matched to a gene.

This clonotype has ten or more counts. The chain is built from TRBV5-5 and TRBJ1-3; a weak D match, TRBD1 (5 bases). This CDR3 region has 16 residues. Trimming shortened V by 5 bases and J by 0 bases, and 15 bases separated the two germline ends. Germline V gene data show CDR1 as SGHKS and CDR2 as YYEKEE (reference sequence). The CDR3 loop is CASSWDPSLSGNTIYF. The CDR3 DNA reads as TGTGCCAGCAGTTGGGACCCTAGTCTCTCTGGAAACACCATATATTTT.

This clonotype appeared many times. This CDR3 reads CASLRPTRNTEAFF. CDR3 DNA sequence: TGTGCCAGCCTGAGGCCCACCCGGAACACTGAAGCTTTCTTT. The chain combines TRBV28 with TRBJ1-1; no firm D call. The CDR3 covers 14 residues. The germline gives CDR1 MDHEN, CDR2 SYDVKM. Trimming removed 8 bases at V and 1 base at J, with 14 bases between.

V usage is TRBV29-1 and J usage is TRBJ1-1; D is unclear. This CDR3 region has 13 residues. The V gene's germline CDR1 is SQVTM and CDR2 ANQGSEA. V lost 1 base, J lost 1 base, and 7 bases lay in between. Here the CDR3 reads CSVEGSENTEAFF. The DNA of the CDR3 is TGCAGCGTTGAAGGGTCGGAGAACACTGAAGCTTTCTTT.

Details on this clonotype: A read error is likely, as this CDR3 ends without the conserved phenylalanine or tryptophan. Because the CDR3's place on the DNA is in doubt, the DNA is left out and the CDR3 is given as listed by TCRdb. The V call is TRBV6-2 or TRBV6-3, the J call TRBJ1-2; TRBD1 is the table's D call and was not checked against the DNA. The CDR3 spans 18 amino acids, including both terminal residues. Germline V gene lookup returns CDR1 MNHEY and CDR2 SVGEGT. The CDR3 protein is CASSYSSQGSESRYGYTD.

The V gene is TRBV5-1, the J gene TRBJ2-7; tentatively, D is TRBD1 or TRBD2 (5 bases each). Looked up from germline, CDR1 is SGHRS and CDR2 is YFSETQ. The CDR3 has 13 residues. Trimming stripped 7 bases from V and 2 bases from J, with 13 bases between. CDR3 loop: CASRDGPTYEQYF. For the CDR3, the DNA is TGCGCCAGCCGGGACGGTCCAACCTACGAGCAGTACTTC.

V is TRBV10-3 and J is TRBJ2-5; a possible D gene is TRBD2 (6 bases). CDR1 and CDR2 (germline): ENHRY, SYGVKD. V was cut by 0 bases and J by 4 bases, with 9 bases left in between. The CDR3 sequence is 14 residues long. CDR3 in DNA: TGTGCCATCAGTGAGTCGACCGGGGGAGAGACCCAGTACTTC. This sequence encodes CAISESTGGETQYF.

V and J are TRBV5-1 and TRBJ2-2; 7 nucleotides align to TRBD2. This CDR3 is built from 15 residues. The V gene's germline CDR1 is SGHRS and CDR2 YFSETQ. V gave up 3 bases and J gave up 1 base; unmatched junction bases: 3. The CDR3 protein is CASSSGTKNTGELFF. The CDR3 DNA sequence: TGCGCCAGCAGCTCAGGGACTAAGAACACCGGGGAGCTGTTTTTT.

The chain combines TRBV12-3 or TRBV12-4 with TRBJ1-5; TRBD1 is a possible D gene (5 bases). The CDR3 consists of 18 residues. Trimming shortened V by 6 bases and J by 0 bases, and 21 bases separated the two germline ends. CDR3 sequence: CASSEGSGHLYSNQPQHF. The CDR3 DNA reads TGTGCCAGCAGCGAAGGGTCCGGACACCTCTATAGCAATCAGCCCCAGCATTTT.

The chain employs TRBV6-2 or TRBV6-3 and TRBJ2-2, with a tentative D call TRBD2 (5 bases). Germline V gene sequence: CDR1 MNHEY, CDR2 SVGEGT. CDR3 length equals 15 residues. V was shortened by 6 bases and J by 0 bases, with 11 bases between the two germline ends. The CDR3: CASRGAEANTGELFF. In DNA form, the CDR3 reads TGTGCCAGCAGGGGAGCCGAAGCGAACACCGGGGAGCTGTTTTTT.

Here the CDR3 reads CASSMGWGQPQHF. DNA of the CDR3: TGTGCCAGTAGTATGGGTTGGGGTCAGCCCCAGCATTTT. This chain connects TRBV19 to TRBJ1-5, with D uncertain. The germline V gene has CDR1 LNHDA and CDR2 SQIVND (reference sequence). The V end lost 3 bases, the J end lost 6 bases, and 9 bases lay between the germline ends. The CDR3 loop spans 13 amino acids.

The chain is built from TRBV18 and TRBJ1-1; D gene uncertain. Germline values: CDR1 KGHSH, CDR2 LQKENI. The CDR3 sequence is 14 residues long. V was trimmed by 3 bases and J by 4 bases, leaving 12 bases between them. CDR3 residues: CASSPSRNPTEAFF. In DNA, the CDR3 is TGTGCCAGCTCACCGTCCAGGAATCCCACTGAAGCTTTCTTT.

Ten or more counts support this clonotype. The chain is built from TRBV29-1 and TRBJ2-7; D is unresolved. The CDR3 has 15 residues. Germline V gene data show CDR1 as SQVTM and CDR2 as ANQGSEA. V dropped 2 bases and J dropped 1 base, with 15 bases sitting between them. CDR3 protein: CSVEFLGVSSYEQYF. The CDR3 DNA follows: TGCAGCGTTGAATTCCTTGGGGTCTCTTCCTACGAGCAGTACTTC.

This clonotype appeared many times. J is TRBJ2-5 and V is TRBV2; 12 bases align to TRBD2. Germline V gene data show CDR1 as SNHLY and CDR2 as FYNNEI. The CDR3 sequence is 16 residues long. The V segment lost 6 bases and the J segment 4 bases; nucleotides outside the gene matches: 9. The CDR3 nucleotides read TGTGCCAGCAGGAGGACTAGCGGGGTCTCGGGAGAGACCCAGTACTTC. Protein: CASRRTSGVSGETQYF.

This clonotype was seen ten or more times. This rearrangement joins TRBV11-2 to TRBJ2-5, with D uncertain. V was clipped by 4 bases and J by 3 bases, with 9 bases between them. The CDR3 is 13 amino acids. From germline, CDR1 is SGHAT and CDR2 FQNNGV. CDR3 residues: CASSSLKKETQYF. The CDR3 DNA is TGTGCCAGCAGCTCCCTGAAAAAAGAGACCCAGTACTTC.

This clonotype was observed at least ten times. V gene TRBV6-2 or TRBV6-3 combines with J gene TRBJ1-5; TRBD1 is a possible D gene (6 bases). In germline, CDR1 is MNHEY, CDR2 SVGEGT. Trimming left V 0 bases short and J 9 bases short, with 21 bases between. CDR3 size: 17 residues. CDR3 bases: TGTGCCAGCAGTTACTCGAGGGGGTTGGGGGTTGTAGGGCCCCAGCATTTT. Its protein is CASSYSRGLGVVGPQHF.

The chain recombines TRBV7-2 with TRBJ2-5; D is unresolved. Germline-derived CDR1 and CDR2 are SGHTA and FQGNSA. The CDR3 totals 15 residues. V was shortened by 5 bases and J by 6 bases, with 19 bases between the two germline ends. CDR3 sequence (DNA): TGTGCCAGCAGCCGACGTAGGGCCAATCAGCAGACCCAGTACTTC. Its translation: CASSRRRANQQTQYF.

This clonotype was found many times. V usage is TRBV29-1 and J usage is TRBJ2-5; a weak D match, TRBD2 (6 bases). Trimming took off 7 bases at V and 2 bases at J, with 11 bases between the two ends. Germline CDR1 is SQVTM and CDR2 is ANQGSEA. CDR3 size: 12 residues. CDR3 DNA sequence: TGCAGCGCGGGAGAGACTCAAGAGACCCAGTACTTC. Translated: CSAGETQETQYF.